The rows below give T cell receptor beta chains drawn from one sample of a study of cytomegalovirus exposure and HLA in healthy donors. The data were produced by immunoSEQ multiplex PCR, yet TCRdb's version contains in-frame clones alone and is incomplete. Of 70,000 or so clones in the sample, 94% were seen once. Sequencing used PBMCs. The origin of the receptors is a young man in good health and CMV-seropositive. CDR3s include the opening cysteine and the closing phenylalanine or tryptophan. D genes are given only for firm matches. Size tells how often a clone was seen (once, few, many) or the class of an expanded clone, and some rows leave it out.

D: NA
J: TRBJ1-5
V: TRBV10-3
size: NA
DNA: TGTGCCATCAGTGATCCAGGCAGTCAGCCCCAGCATTTT
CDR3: CAISDPGSQPQHF

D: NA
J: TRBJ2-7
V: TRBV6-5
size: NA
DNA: TGTGCCAGCAGTTACTCCCGGGAGCAGTACTTC
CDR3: CASSYSREQYF

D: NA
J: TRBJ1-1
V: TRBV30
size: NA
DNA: TGTGCCTGGAGTCCTATCGGGGAGAATGGAAACACTGAAGCTTTCTTT
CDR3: CAWSPIGENGNTEAFF

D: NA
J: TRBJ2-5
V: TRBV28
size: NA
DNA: TGTGCCAGCTCAAGACTAGTTCTGCAAGAGACCCAGTACTTC
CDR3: CASSRLVLQETQYF

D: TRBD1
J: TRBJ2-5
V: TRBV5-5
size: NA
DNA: TGTGCCAGCAGCTTGGCGGCAACCCCCGGGACAGGGTACGAGACCCAGTACTTC
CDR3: CASSLAATPGTGYETQYF

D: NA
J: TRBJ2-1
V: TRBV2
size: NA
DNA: TGTGCCACTAAGGGGGATGAGCAGTTCTTC
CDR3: CATKGDEQFF

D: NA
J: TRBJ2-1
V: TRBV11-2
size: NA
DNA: TGTGCCAGCGGCCCACTGCCGGGACTCCCCTACAATGAGCAGTTCTTC
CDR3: CASGPLPGLPYNEQFF

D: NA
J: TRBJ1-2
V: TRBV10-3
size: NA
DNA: TGTGCCATCAGTGAGTCAGGACAGATATATGGCTACACCTTC
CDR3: CAISESGQIYGYTF

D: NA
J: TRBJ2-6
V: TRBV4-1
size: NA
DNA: TGCGCCAGCAGCCAAGGACGCGAGGAACTTCTTTCTGGGGCCAACGTCCTGACTTTC
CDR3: CASSQGREELLSGANVLTF

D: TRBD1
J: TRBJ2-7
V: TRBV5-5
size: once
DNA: TGTGCCAGCAGCCGAGGGACAGAACTTTACGAGCAGTACTTC
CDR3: CASSRGTELYEQYF

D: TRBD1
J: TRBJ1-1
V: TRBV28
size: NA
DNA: TGTGCCAGCAGTTCCCTAGGGGGCCGCAGGAGAAGGGCAGCTTTCTTT
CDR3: CASSSLGGRRRRAAFF

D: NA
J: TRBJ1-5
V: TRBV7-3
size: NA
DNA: TGTGCCAGCAGCTTTGAAGGGGTTGGAAATCAGCCCCAGCATTTT
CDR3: CASSFEGVGNQPQHF

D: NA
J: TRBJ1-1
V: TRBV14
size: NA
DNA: TGTGCCAGCAGCCAAGATGAGGGGGAACGTAACACTGAAGCTTTCTTT
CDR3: CASSQDEGERNTEAFF

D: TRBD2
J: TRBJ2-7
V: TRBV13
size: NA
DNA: TGTGCCAGCAGCCTGGGGGGGAGCGAGCAGTACTTC
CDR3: CASSLGGSEQYF

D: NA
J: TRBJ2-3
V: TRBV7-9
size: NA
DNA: TGTGCCAGCAGCTTATTCGGAGGGACTCCGGCCACAGATACGCAGTATTTT
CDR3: CASSLFGGTPATDTQYF

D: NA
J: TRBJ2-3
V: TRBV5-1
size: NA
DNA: TGCGCCAGCAGTAGCGAGCGGGCCTGGGCCAGTAGGCAGTATTTT
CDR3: CASSSERAWASRQYF

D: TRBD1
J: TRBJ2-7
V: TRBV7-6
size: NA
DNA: TGTGCCAGTAGCCCCGGGACAGGGGGCTACGAGCAGTACTTC
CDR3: CASSPGTGGYEQYF

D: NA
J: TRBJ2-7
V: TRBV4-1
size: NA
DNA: TGCGCCAGCAGCATCCGGGACAAAGGGGCGGACGAGCAGTACTTC
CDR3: CASSIRDKGADEQYF

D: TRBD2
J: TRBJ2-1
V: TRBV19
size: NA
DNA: TGTGCCAGTAGTTCCGGGACTAGCGGGAGGGCCCCCTACAATGAGCAGTTCTTC
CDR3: CASSSGTSGRAPYNEQFF

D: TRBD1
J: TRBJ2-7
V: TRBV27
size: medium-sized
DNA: TGTGCCAGCAGTTCAACCGATTCCCAGGGGGCTATGGGCGAGCAGTACTTC
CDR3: CASSSTDSQGAMGEQYF

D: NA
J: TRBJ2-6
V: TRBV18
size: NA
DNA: TGTGCCAGCTCACCTGTGGCGGATATAGGCTCTGGGGCCAACGTCCTGACTTTC
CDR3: CASSPVADIGSGANVLTF

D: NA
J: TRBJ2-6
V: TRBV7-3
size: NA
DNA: TGTGCCAGCAGCGCGGGACAGTCCAACGTCCTGACTTTC
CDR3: CASSAGQSNVLTF

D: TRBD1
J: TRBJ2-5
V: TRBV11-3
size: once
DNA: TGTGCCAGCAGCCCCCGGGACAGAAAAGAGACCCAGTACTTC
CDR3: CASSPRDRKETQYF

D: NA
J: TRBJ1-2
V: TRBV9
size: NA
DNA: TGTGCCAGCAGCCCCTCGACAGCCCTCGGCTACACCTTC
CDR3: CASSPSTALGYTF

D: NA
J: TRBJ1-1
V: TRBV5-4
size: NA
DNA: TGTGCCAGCAGCTTTGGACAGCTAAACACTGAAGCTTTCTTT
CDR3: CASSFGQLNTEAFF

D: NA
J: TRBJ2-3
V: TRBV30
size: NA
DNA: TGTGCCTGGAGGGCAGGGTCAGATACGCAGTATTTT
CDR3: CAWRAGSDTQYF

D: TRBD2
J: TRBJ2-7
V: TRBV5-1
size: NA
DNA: TGCGCCAGCAGCCCCGGCGGGAGCTCCTACGAGCAGTACTTC
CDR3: CASSPGGSSYEQYF

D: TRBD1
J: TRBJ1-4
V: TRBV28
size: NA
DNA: TGTGCCAGCAGTTCCTTTGACAGGGGGGGTGAAAAACTGTTTTTT
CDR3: CASSSFDRGGEKLFF

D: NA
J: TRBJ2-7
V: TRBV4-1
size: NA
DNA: TGCGCCAGCAGCCGCTTAGGGAGCGGGTTGACCTACGAGCAGTACTTC
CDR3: CASSRLGSGLTYEQYF

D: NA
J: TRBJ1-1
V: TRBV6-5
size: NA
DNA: TGTGCCAGCAGATTGACAGGGAACACTGAAGCTTTCTTT
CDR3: CASRLTGNTEAFF

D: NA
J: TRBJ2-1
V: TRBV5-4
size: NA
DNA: TGTGCCAGCAGCTTGGGGTGGGGGGATGAGCAGTTCTTC
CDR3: CASSLGWGDEQFF

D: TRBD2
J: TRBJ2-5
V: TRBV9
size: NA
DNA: TGTGCCAGCAGCGCGGGGGGGCTAGCGGGAAACCAAGAGACCCAGTACTTC
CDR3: CASSAGGLAGNQETQYF

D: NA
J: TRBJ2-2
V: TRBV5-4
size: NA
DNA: TGTGCCAGCAGCCAGACTTTACAGGGCGCCGGGGAGCTGTTTTTT
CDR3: CASSQTLQGAGELFF

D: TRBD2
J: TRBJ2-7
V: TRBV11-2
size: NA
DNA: TGTGCCAGCAGCTTAGGATTGGGACTAGCCGGGCACGAGCAGTACTTC
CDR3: CASSLGLGLAGHEQYF

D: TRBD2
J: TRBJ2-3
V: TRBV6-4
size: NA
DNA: TGTGCCAGCAGTGGAGATAGCGGGAGCACAGATACGCAGTATTTT
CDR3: CASSGDSGSTDTQYF